What follows describes a single T cell receptor (beta chain). The data originate from a study of neoadjuvant nivolumab and ipilimumab in lung cancer. TCRdb's table, derived via immunoSEQ multiplex PCR, lists solely in-frame clones and lacks some. The repertoire holds 6,500 to 9,000 clones, around 79% seen once, with 6.7% in the top ten. The CDR3 spans 15 residues. V was trimmed by 4 bases and J by 1 base, leaving 12 bases between them. Germline lookup yields CDR1 SGHNT and CDR2 YYREEE (reference sequence). The genes are TRBV5-4 and TRBJ2-1, with D maybe TRBD2 (6 bases). The source material was adjacent normal lung tissue, sampled after neoadjuvant nivolumab, alone or with ipilimumab, at or shortly before surgery. The clonotype comes from an adult with non-small cell lung cancer. In nucleotides, the CDR3 is TGTGCCAGCAGCCAACTTGCGGGGTCCTACAATGAGCAGTTCTTC. This encodes CASSQLAGSYNEQFF.